These T cell receptor beta chains were read from a single sample in a study of blood T cell repertoires in COVID-19. Some clones are missing from TCRdb's copy, which holds only in-frame ones; the method was immunoSEQ multiplex PCR. The sample has about 48,000 clones; 85% to 90% are singletons. The sample was PBMCs or T cells enriched from blood (not recorded which). The receptors were gathered from a woman in her fifties or sixties who had recovered from COVID-19. The CDR3 runs from the conserved cysteine through the conserved F or W. Each record gives: clone size, J gene, D gene, V gene, CDR3 protein. A D gene is named only where the DNA matches it firmly. Where a row states a size, it is once, few, many or the class of an expanded clone; other rows omit it.

clone_size: NA; j_call: TRBJ1-2; d_call: NA; v_call: TRBV19; cdr3_aa: CASSAGYDGYTF
clone_size: NA; j_call: TRBJ1-2; d_call: TRBD1; v_call: TRBV6-1; cdr3_aa: CASSESMTGPYGYTF
clone_size: once; j_call: TRBJ1-1; d_call: NA; v_call: TRBV7-6; cdr3_aa: CASSLVGGLNTEAFF
clone_size: NA; j_call: TRBJ2-3; d_call: NA; v_call: TRBV7-2; cdr3_aa: CASSFQGTARGFTDTQYF
clone_size: NA; j_call: TRBJ1-2; d_call: TRBD1; v_call: TRBV30; cdr3_aa: CAWDTGGVNYGYTF
clone_size: NA; j_call: TRBJ2-5; d_call: NA; v_call: TRBV15; cdr3_aa: CATSRDGAGETQYF
clone_size: NA; j_call: TRBJ1-2; d_call: TRBD1; v_call: TRBV6-5; cdr3_aa: CASKHRDRGGYTF
clone_size: NA; j_call: TRBJ1-5; d_call: TRBD1; v_call: TRBV19; cdr3_aa: CASNDRQGNQPQHF
clone_size: NA; j_call: TRBJ1-3; d_call: NA; v_call: TRBV6-5; cdr3_aa: CASSYSKHQRNTIYF
clone_size: once; j_call: TRBJ2-1; d_call: NA; v_call: TRBV7-9; cdr3_aa: CASAGERGKINEQFF
clone_size: NA; j_call: TRBJ1-6; d_call: NA; v_call: TRBV7-8; cdr3_aa: CASSPGQGNNSPLHF
clone_size: NA; j_call: TRBJ1-4; d_call: NA; v_call: TRBV11-2; cdr3_aa: CASSLVGGSNEKLFF
clone_size: NA; j_call: TRBJ1-1; d_call: NA; v_call: TRBV6-1; cdr3_aa: CASSEAGDFMNTEAFF
clone_size: NA; j_call: TRBJ2-5; d_call: NA; v_call: TRBV5-6; cdr3_aa: CASSLRWGVGETQYF
clone_size: NA; j_call: TRBJ2-3; d_call: TRBD1; v_call: TRBV2; cdr3_aa: CASSRQGEQDTQYF
clone_size: NA; j_call: TRBJ2-7; d_call: TRBD1; v_call: TRBV5-1; cdr3_aa: CASSPGQGGSGEQYF
clone_size: NA; j_call: TRBJ1-3; d_call: NA; v_call: TRBV11-2; cdr3_aa: CASSAGWGNTIYF
clone_size: NA; j_call: TRBJ1-3; d_call: NA; v_call: TRBV28; cdr3_aa: CASQARVTGNTIYF
clone_size: NA; j_call: TRBJ2-5; d_call: NA; v_call: TRBV7-9; cdr3_aa: CASSRSGLAGETQYF
clone_size: NA; j_call: TRBJ2-2; d_call: NA; v_call: TRBV6-8; cdr3_aa: CASITGFSTGELFF
clone_size: NA; j_call: TRBJ2-3; d_call: NA; v_call: TRBV4-3; cdr3_aa: CASSQASDSFSDTQYF
clone_size: NA; j_call: TRBJ2-3; d_call: TRBD1; v_call: TRBV7-9; cdr3_aa: CASSFGTDSTDTQYF
clone_size: NA; j_call: TRBJ1-2; d_call: TRBD1; v_call: TRBV28; cdr3_aa: CASSLADREDGYTF
clone_size: NA; j_call: TRBJ2-1; d_call: TRBD1; v_call: TRBV27; cdr3_aa: CASSYGQGHYNEQFF
clone_size: NA; j_call: TRBJ2-2; d_call: NA; v_call: TRBV28; cdr3_aa: CASSPTGLAGELFF
clone_size: NA; j_call: TRBJ1-1; d_call: NA; v_call: TRBV13; cdr3_aa: CASSLGRGWSEAFF
clone_size: NA; j_call: TRBJ2-7; d_call: NA; v_call: TRBV19; cdr3_aa: CASSISTGFYEQYF
clone_size: NA; j_call: TRBJ2-2; d_call: TRBD1; v_call: TRBV5-1; cdr3_aa: CASELTGTGGTGELFF
clone_size: NA; j_call: TRBJ1-2; d_call: NA; v_call: TRBV27; cdr3_aa: CASSAQGKGYTF
clone_size: NA; j_call: TRBJ2-7; d_call: TRBD2; v_call: TRBV5-1; cdr3_aa: CASSPLAGVNYEQYF
clone_size: NA; j_call: TRBJ1-4; d_call: NA; v_call: TRBV28; cdr3_aa: CASNGGPEKLFF
clone_size: NA; j_call: TRBJ2-5; d_call: NA; v_call: TRBV4-3; cdr3_aa: CASSPLVGTGTQYF
clone_size: NA; j_call: TRBJ1-1; d_call: NA; v_call: TRBV12-3/TRBV12-4; cdr3_aa: CASSLQENLEAFF
clone_size: NA; j_call: TRBJ1-2; d_call: TRBD1; v_call: TRBV19; cdr3_aa: CASSIARDRVFYGYTF
clone_size: NA; j_call: TRBJ2-7; d_call: NA; v_call: TRBV2; cdr3_aa: CASSPSAHSSYEQYF
clone_size: NA; j_call: TRBJ1-2; d_call: TRBD1; v_call: TRBV3-1/TRBV3-2; cdr3_aa: CASSQVTGDYTF
clone_size: NA; j_call: TRBJ2-3; d_call: TRBD1; v_call: TRBV5-1; cdr3_aa: CASSLGTVETDTQYF
clone_size: NA; j_call: TRBJ2-6; d_call: NA; v_call: TRBV3-1/TRBV3-2; cdr3_aa: CASSQERRRAAGANVLTF
clone_size: NA; j_call: TRBJ1-6; d_call: TRBD1; v_call: TRBV30; cdr3_aa: CAWTRGLLSYNSPLHF
clone_size: NA; j_call: TRBJ1-2; d_call: TRBD1; v_call: TRBV9; cdr3_aa: CASSARLIPGGDGGYTF
clone_size: NA; j_call: TRBJ2-7; d_call: NA; v_call: TRBV28; cdr3_aa: CASRPSGYSGEQYF
clone_size: NA; j_call: TRBJ2-7; d_call: TRBD1; v_call: TRBV4-2; cdr3_aa: CASSQALTGVGEQYF
clone_size: NA; j_call: TRBJ1-4; d_call: TRBD1; v_call: TRBV7-2; cdr3_aa: CASSLDPRGPNEKLFF
clone_size: NA; j_call: TRBJ2-3; d_call: NA; v_call: TRBV7-2; cdr3_aa: CASSHGQPTDTQYF
clone_size: once; j_call: TRBJ1-6; d_call: TRBD1; v_call: TRBV4-3; cdr3_aa: CASSQATPKQGARGFTLHF
clone_size: NA; j_call: TRBJ2-2; d_call: NA; v_call: TRBV19; cdr3_aa: CASSGGAVNTGELFF
clone_size: few; j_call: TRBJ1-5; d_call: TRBD1; v_call: TRBV2; cdr3_aa: CASSSRSGTEGHF
clone_size: once; j_call: TRBJ1-2; d_call: TRBD1; v_call: TRBV4-2; cdr3_aa: CASSPIRGDEDRAAGYTF
clone_size: NA; j_call: TRBJ1-2; d_call: TRBD1; v_call: TRBV29-1; cdr3_aa: CSVPSPGGPYGYTF
clone_size: NA; j_call: TRBJ1-5; d_call: NA; v_call: TRBV5-8; cdr3_aa: CASSYSDMSNQPQHF
clone_size: NA; j_call: TRBJ2-1; d_call: TRBD2; v_call: TRBV19; cdr3_aa: CASSIGLAGSYNEQFF
clone_size: NA; j_call: TRBJ1-5; d_call: NA; v_call: TRBV7-2; cdr3_aa: CASSLATGQPQHF
clone_size: once; j_call: TRBJ1-2; d_call: NA; v_call: TRBV7-9; cdr3_aa: CASSPDSIYGYTF
clone_size: NA; j_call: TRBJ2-7; d_call: TRBD1; v_call: TRBV11-2; cdr3_aa: CASRAGGSPYEQYF
clone_size: NA; j_call: TRBJ2-1; d_call: NA; v_call: TRBV28; cdr3_aa: CASSPPVRFYNEQFF
clone_size: once; j_call: TRBJ2-1; d_call: TRBD2; v_call: TRBV18; cdr3_aa: CASSPVGGLAGASYNEQFF
clone_size: NA; j_call: TRBJ1-6; d_call: TRBD1; v_call: TRBV7-8; cdr3_aa: CASSLRGGPYNSPLHF
clone_size: NA; j_call: TRBJ1-1; d_call: TRBD1; v_call: TRBV27; cdr3_aa: CASSLWGQGSDTEAFF
clone_size: NA; j_call: TRBJ2-5; d_call: TRBD1; v_call: TRBV4-3; cdr3_aa: CASSQERGPKTQYF
clone_size: few; j_call: TRBJ2-3; d_call: TRBD2; v_call: TRBV25-1; cdr3_aa: CASNIGRGADTQYF